This paragraph reports one T cell receptor beta chain. Antigen: not known. In the same sample, other DNA sequences code for this CDR3. This entry is derived from a study of cytomegalovirus exposure and HLA in healthy donors. Study findings and constraints: Accurate predictions that matched the HLA-A and HLA-B alleles of most subjects were reportedly made from TCR beta sequences. Sequencing had likely introduced a cluster of highly shared sequence variants as an artifact.

Primers included in the PCR were 60 Vbeta and 13 Jbeta primers. Per the authors' pipeline: In a later analysis, the count reached 75 million to 90 million unique TCR beta chains, with 10 million to 14 million shared. Measured with immunoSEQ multiplex PCR; TCRdb has only the in-frame clones, and not every one. The D gene and trimming were derived from the DNA, and the V and J assignments and clone size from that table. The sample data list about 150,000 clones. The sequencing sample was made of PBMCs. This TCR came from a woman between 45 and 65 years old in good health and CMV-seronegative.

This chain's CDR3 is CATSPLIGEGVIKGDTQYF. CDR3 in DNA: TGTGCCACTTCCCCGCTAATTGGAGAGGGAGTCATTAAGGGAGATACGCAGTATTTT. The J gene is TRBJ2-3, the V gene TRBV18; D is possibly TRBD2 (5 bases). Germline-derived CDR1 and CDR2 are KGHSH and LQKENI. The CDR3 length is 19 residues. The V end lost 10 bases, the J end lost 5 bases, and 34 bases lay between the germline ends.